Listed here are 22 T cell receptor beta chains from one sample, sequenced in a study of shared T cell receptors in the human thymus. The method was immunoSEQ multiplex PCR; TCRdb's version includes in-frame clones alone and lacks a portion of them. The data show roughly 660,000 clones, with 70% to 90% seen just once and around 0.01% held by the top ten. These data also featured in a second study, about human thymus T cells.

Sample: thymocytes. These TCRs come from a boy under two years old with a congenital heart defect.

The CDR3 spells CSVGSAGGTGNEQFF. The CDR3 DNA is TGCAGCGTTGGTTCGGCGGGAGGGACGGGCAATGAGCAGTTCTTC. V gene TRBV29-1 combines with J gene TRBJ2-1; 9 bases are shared with TRBD2. J was trimmed by 6 bases and V by 4 bases; bases with no gene match: 10. Germline CDR1 reads SQVTM; CDR2 reads ANQGSEA. The CDR3 is made up of 15 amino acids.

This clone was found once. This rearrangement joins TRBV5-6 to TRBJ1-1, with D tentatively TRBD1 (6 bases). CDR1 is SGHDT and CDR2 is YYEEEE in the germline V gene. The CDR3 covers 15 residues. V gave up 2 bases and J gave up 1 base, with 12 bases separating them. The CDR3 DNA sequence: TGTGCCAGCAGCTTACACAACAGGGAGAACACTGAAGCTTTCTTT. Protein product: CASSLHNRENTEAFF.

The chain couples TRBV15 to TRBJ2-5, with a tentative D call TRBD1 (7 bases). V was trimmed by 1 base and J by 2 bases, leaving 14 bases between them. CDR3 length: 16 residues. Germline V gene sequence: CDR1 LNHNV, CDR2 YYDKDF (reference sequence). This CDR3 reads CATSRASSGGQETQYF. CDR3 nucleotides: TGTGCCACCAGCAGAGCCAGCTCAGGGGGGCAAGAGACCCAGTACTTC.

The chain couples TRBV5-4 to TRBJ2-7, with D perhaps TRBD2 (6 bases). Trimming pared 5 bases from V and 2 bases from J, leaving 20 bases between. This CDR3 contains 16 residues. Germline V gene lookup returns CDR1 SGHNT and CDR2 YYREEE (reference sequence). CDR3 loop: CASSPGRGGFTYEQYF. The CDR3 DNA reads as TGTGCCAGCAGTCCCGGGCGGGGCGGGTTCACCTACGAGCAGTACTTC.

CDR3: CASSQKGAGEKLFF. CDR3 sequence (DNA): TGTGCCAGCAGCCAGAAGGGGGCCGGTGAAAAACTGTTTTTT. This sequence joins TRBV11-3 and TRBJ1-4; 7 bases match TRBD1. The V and J ends lost 5 bases and 7 bases, in that order; junction bases with no gene match: 7. The CDR3 is made up of 14 amino acids. Per the germline V gene, CDR1 is SGHNT and CDR2 is YENEEA.

This clone has a handful of counts. The chain combines TRBV7-9 with TRBJ2-7, with TRBD1 matching 7 bases. The J segment lost 5 bases and the V segment lost 8 bases, leaving 6 bases of the junction unmatched. CDR1 and CDR2 (germline): SEHNR, FQNEAQ (reference sequence). The CDR3 length is 12 residues. CDR3 residues: CASSRQGDEQYF. The CDR3 DNA reads TGTGCCAGCTCCAGGCAGGGGGACGAGCAGTACTTC.

This rearrangement joins TRBV28 to TRBJ2-7, with 14 bases fitting TRBD2. Per the germline V gene, CDR1 is MDHEN and CDR2 is SYDVKM. V shed 8 bases, J shed 3 bases, and the junction held 9 bases outside the gene matches. This CDR3 is built from 16 residues. This CDR3 is CASLGTSGSRGYEQYF. CDR3 sequence (DNA): TGTGCCAGCCTAGGGACTAGCGGGAGTAGGGGCTACGAGCAGTACTTC.

The J gene is TRBJ1-5, the V gene TRBV6-1, with 12 nucleotides matching TRBD1. The junction had 8 bases not matched to a gene; V was cut back by 0 bases and J by 2 bases. The V gene's germline CDR1 is MNHNS and CDR2 SASEGT. The CDR3 covers 19 residues. CDR3 DNA sequence: TGTGCCAGCAGTGAAGCTCGGGACAGGGGGCGGGATGGCAATCAGCCCCAGCATTTT. Its protein product is CASSEARDRGRDGNQPQHF.

The chain has TRBV7-2 and TRBJ1-2, with TRBD1 identical over 10 bases. This CDR3 region has 17 residues. Germline V CDR1 and CDR2: SGHTA, FQGNSA. Losses at the gene ends were 7 bases for V and 4 bases for J; bases not matched to a gene: 15. CDR3 sequence (DNA): TGTGCCAGCAACCAACCGGGACAGGGGACACAATCCTATGGCTACACCTTC. Amino acid sequence: CASNQPGQGTQSYGYTF. The full variable domain, in which reference TRBV7-2 and TRBJ1-2 provide the parts outside the CDR3, is GAGVSQSPSNKVTEKGKDVELRCDPISGHTALYWYRQSLGQGLEFLIYFQGNSAPDKSGLPSDRFSAERTGGSVSTLTIQRTQQEDSAVYLCASNQPGQGTQSYGYTFGSGTRLTVV.

J is TRBJ2-2 and V is TRBV11-3; TRBD1 is a possible D gene (5 bases). Germline V gene sequence: CDR1 SGHNT, CDR2 YENEEA. V lost 1 base, J lost 5 bases, and 11 bases lay in between. This CDR3 is built from 15 residues. For the CDR3, the DNA is TGTGCCAGCAGCTTAGTCTCAGGGCTAACCGGGGAGCTGTTTTTT. Protein product: CASSLVSGLTGELFF.

J is TRBJ2-1 and V is TRBV11-3; a possible D gene is TRBD1 (5 bases). The germline gives CDR1 SGHNT, CDR2 YENEEA. The length of the CDR3 is 14 residues. Trimming cost V 5 bases and J 5 bases, with 13 bases left between them. CDR3 coding DNA: TGTGCCAGCAGCCGGTATCTAGGGGACAATGAGCAGTTCTTC. Residues: CASSRYLGDNEQFF.

This chain connects TRBV18 to TRBJ2-7; D is unresolved. Germline values: CDR1 KGHSH, CDR2 LQKENI. Between the trimmed V and J ends, which lost 3 bases and 5 bases, there was a span of 8 bases. The CDR3 length is 12 residues. This CDR3 reads CASSPRFDEQYF. The CDR3 DNA sequence: TGTGCCAGCTCACCGAGGTTCGACGAGCAGTACTTC. The full variable domain, rest sourced from reference TRBV18 and TRBJ2-7, is NAGVMQNPRHLVRRRGQEARLRCSPMKGHSHVYWYRQLPEEGLKFMVYLQKENIIDESGMPKERFSAEFPKEGPSILRIQQVVRGDSAAYFCASSPRFDEQYFGPGTRLTVT.

The chain combines TRBV28 with TRBJ1-5; TRBD1 matches 9 bases. CDR1 is MDHEN and CDR2 is SYDVKM in the germline V gene. Unmatched junction bases numbered 13, after V lost 4 bases and J lost 0 bases. CDR3 length: 19 amino acids. The CDR3 protein is CASSWVRTGEVYSNQPQHF. Here the CDR3 DNA reads TGTGCCAGCAGTTGGGTTCGGACAGGGGAGGTTTATAGCAATCAGCCCCAGCATTTT.

V usage is TRBV28 and J usage is TRBJ2-5, with D perhaps TRBD1 (6 bases). With the DNA end fitting TRBJ2-7 better, the J assignment may be wrong. Germline V gives CDR1 MDHEN, CDR2 SYDVKM. This CDR3 contains 13 residues. As DNA, the CDR3 is TGTGCCAGCACCCCACAGGGTTCCTACGAGCAGTACTTC. Translated: CASTPQGSYEQYF.

The chain carries TRBV2 and TRBJ2-3, with TRBD2 matching over 8 bases. CDR1 is SNHLY, CDR2 FYNNEI, per germline. The CDR3 loop spans 15 amino acids. V was pared by 6 bases and J by 1 base, with 6 bases of the junction left unmatched. CDR3 protein: CASRPTSVRTDTQYF. DNA of the CDR3: TGTGCCAGCAGGCCGACTAGCGTACGCACAGATACGCAGTATTTT.

This clone was picked up one time. The V and J genes are TRBV7-8 and TRBJ2-7; D is possibly TRBD2 (5 bases). CDR1 and CDR2 from the germline V gene are SGHVS and FQNEAQ. V shed 5 bases and J shed 1 base, with 18 bases lying between them. The CDR3 length is 16 residues. The CDR3, as DNA: TGTGCCAGCAGCCGCTATGGAGGAGTAGCGTCCTACGAGCAGTACTTC. Encoded protein: CASSRYGGVASYEQYF.

The rearrangement links TRBV7-3 to TRBJ2-1; D might be TRBD2 (6 bases). The germline CDR1 and CDR2 sequences are SGHTA and FQGTGA. The CDR3 length is 13 residues. Deletions cut 5 bases from V and 6 bases from J, with 11 bases between. CDR3 nucleotides: TGTGCCAGCAGCGCGGGACCGATCAATGAGCAGTTCTTC. It is translated as CASSAGPINEQFF. The whole variable domain, remainder taken from reference TRBV7-3 and TRBJ2-1, is GAGVSQTPSNKVTEKGKYVELRCDPISGHTALYWYRQSLGQGPEFLIYFQGTGAADDSGLPNDRFFAVRPEGSVSTLKIQRTERGDSAVYLCASSAGPINEQFFGPGTRLTVL.

This chain connects TRBV4-2 to TRBJ1-1; TRBD1 matches 7 bases. Per germline, CDR1 LGHNA and CDR2 YNFKEQ. This CDR3 comprises 13 residues. J was trimmed by 10 bases and V by 2 bases; bases with no gene match: 7. CDR3 in DNA: TGTGCCAGCAGCCAACCCCCACACAGGGGAGCTTTCTTT. Residues: CASSQPPHRGAFF.

The chain recombines TRBV29-1 with TRBJ2-3; 10 positions match TRBD1. The CDR3 runs to 15 residues. V lost 6 bases and J lost 3; bases outside the gene matches: 9. Germline V gene lookup returns CDR1 SQVTM and CDR2 ANQGSEA. The CDR3 spells CSVDRQGAGTDTQYF. DNA for the CDR3: TGCAGCGTGGACCGACAGGGGGCAGGGACAGATACGCAGTATTTT.

This chain links TRBV30 with TRBJ1-1; D perhaps matches TRBD1 (5 bases). The CDR3 covers 13 residues. Germline V CDR1 and CDR2: GTSNPN, SVGIG (reference sequence). Trimming took off 6 bases at V and 0 bases at J, with 11 bases between the two ends. CDR3 sequence (DNA): TGTGCCTGCCAGGGTAGGGTGAACACTGAAGCTTTCTTT. This codes for CACQGRVNTEAFF.

This clone was recorded only once. This chain uses TRBV30 with TRBJ1-1; tentative D call: TRBD1 (5 bases). Germline V CDR1 and CDR2: GTSNPN, SVGIG (reference sequence). This CDR3 region has 17 residues. V was clipped by 0 bases and J by 0 bases, with 17 bases between them. The chain's CDR3 is CAWSVRGGVSMNTEAFF. The CDR3 DNA reads TGTGCCTGGAGTGTAAGGGGAGGGGTCTCCATGAACACTGAAGCTTTCTTT.

CDR3 coding DNA: TGTGCCAGTACCGACAGGGCGACAACTAATGAAAAACTGTTTTTT. Its translation is CASTDRATTNEKLFF. This sequence joins TRBV19 and TRBJ1-4; TRBD1 matches at 7 bases. The V gene's germline CDR1 is LNHDA and CDR2 SQIVND (reference sequence). The CDR3 is made up of 15 amino acids. V was clipped by 7 bases and J by 0 bases; unmatched bases: 5.